These T cell receptor beta chains were read from a single sample in a study of CD8+CD57+ T cells in acquired aplastic anemia. TCRdb re-analysed the reads in MiXCR, keeping a single row per CDR3 protein. The sample comprises some 140,000 distinct CDR3 sequences, just over 50% of which are singletons, and approximately 12% rests with the top ten. Sequenced sample: sorted CD4+, CD8+, or CD8+CD57+ T cells (not recorded which) from PBMCs. Receptors originate from a human donor with aplastic anemia. Both conserved end residues are part of each CDR3. The order of the fields is CDR3 length, V gene, clone size, D gene, J gene, CDR3 DNA, CDR3 protein. D genes are given only for firm matches. Expanded clones get a size class; other rows say once, few or many, or leave the size out.

length: 14
V: TRBV2
size: many
D: NA
J: TRBJ2-2
DNA: TGTGCCAGCAGTGAAACAGGGAACACCGGGGAGCTGTTTTTT
CDR3: CASSETGNTGELFF

length: 14
V: TRBV6-5
size: many
D: NA
J: TRBJ2-5
DNA: TGTGCCAGCAGTTACTCGAACGGGGGAGAGACCCAGTACTTC
CDR3: CASSYSNGGETQYF

length: 17
V: TRBV7-6
size: many
D: NA
J: TRBJ2-5
DNA: TGTGCCAGCGGCGGGACTCCCGGCACTTGGACACAAGAGACCCAGTACTTC
CDR3: CASGGTPGTWTQETQYF

length: 12
V: TRBV12-3/TRBV12-4
size: NA
D: NA
J: TRBJ2-1
DNA: TGTGCCAGCAGTGATAGTTGGAATGAGCAGTTCTTC
CDR3: CASSDSWNEQFF

length: 16
V: TRBV5-1
size: once
D: TRBD2
J: TRBJ2-2
DNA: TGCGCCAGCAGCTCCGCTAGCGGGAGGAACACCGGGGAGCTGTTTTTT
CDR3: CASSSASGRNTGELFF

length: 14
V: TRBV7-8
size: few
D: NA
J: TRBJ1-2
DNA: TGTGCCAGCAGCTTCGACACGGCCGTCTATGGCTACACCTTC
CDR3: CASSFDTAVYGYTF

length: 14
V: TRBV7-9
size: many
D: NA
J: TRBJ2-5
DNA: TGTGCCAGCAGCTTAAGTGGAAACCAAGAGACCCAGTACTTC
CDR3: CASSLSGNQETQYF

length: 12
V: TRBV24-1
size: NA
D: NA
J: TRBJ2-3
DNA: TGTGCCACCAGTGAGCAGACAGATACGCAGTATTTT
CDR3: CATSEQTDTQYF

length: 13
V: TRBV24-1
size: many
D: TRBD1
J: TRBJ2-2
DNA: TGTGCCACCAGCGGACAGGACACCGGGGAGCTGTTTTTT
CDR3: CATSGQDTGELFF

length: 14
V: TRBV7-9
size: NA
D: NA
J: TRBJ1-1
DNA: TGTGCCAGCAGCTTCGGACAGACGAACACTGAAGCTTTCTTT
CDR3: CASSFGQTNTEAFF

length: 13
V: TRBV6-2/TRBV6-3
size: many
D: NA
J: TRBJ2-7
DNA: TGTGCCAGCAGTTACTCAAATGGGGGCGAGCAGTACTTC
CDR3: CASSYSNGGEQYF

length: 18
V: TRBV9
size: NA
D: NA
J: TRBJ2-1
DNA: TGTGCCAGCAGCGTCGAAAAAACTAGCTCGGGAACCTACAATGAGCAGTTCTTC
CDR3: CASSVEKTSSGTYNEQFF

length: 13
V: TRBV6-1
size: NA
D: NA
J: TRBJ1-6
DNA: TGTGCCATCCGGACAGCTCTCAATTCACCCCTCCACTTT
CDR3: CAIRTALNSPLHF

length: 13
V: TRBV19
size: NA
D: TRBD1
J: TRBJ2-7
DNA: TGTGCCAGTAGTGCCGGGACAGCCACCGAGCAGTACTTC
CDR3: CASSAGTATEQYF

length: 14
V: TRBV2
size: NA
D: NA
J: TRBJ2-2
DNA: TGTGCCAGCAGTGTCCGGCAAGACACCGGGGAGCTGTTTTTT
CDR3: CASSVRQDTGELFF

length: 14
V: TRBV2
size: NA
D: TRBD1
J: TRBJ2-7
DNA: TGTGCCAGCAGGTCAGACAGGGGAGTTTACGAGCAGTACTTC
CDR3: CASRSDRGVYEQYF

length: 15
V: TRBV5-1
size: NA
D: NA
J: TRBJ2-6
DNA: TGCGCCAGCAGCTTGGGAGTCGCTGGGGCCAACGTCCTGACTTTC
CDR3: CASSLGVAGANVLTF

length: 13
V: TRBV5-4
size: NA
D: NA
J: TRBJ1-2
DNA: TGTGCCAGCAGCTTATTTCACGGCGAGGGCTACACCTTC
CDR3: CASSLFHGEGYTF

length: 12
V: TRBV15
size: many
D: NA
J: TRBJ1-5
DNA: TGTGCCACCAGCAGAGGGGGCGCGCCCCAGCATTTT
CDR3: CATSRGGAPQHF

length: 14
V: TRBV27
size: few
D: NA
J: TRBJ2-3
DNA: TGTGCCAGCAGTTCAAGGGGGGGCACAGATACGCAGTATTTT
CDR3: CASSSRGGTDTQYF

length: 13
V: TRBV7-6
size: NA
D: NA
J: TRBJ1-2
DNA: TGTGCCAGCAGCTTAGGGACTTCCCATGGCTACACCTTC
CDR3: CASSLGTSHGYTF

length: 15
V: TRBV27
size: many
D: TRBD1
J: TRBJ1-6
DNA: TGTGCCAGCAGTTTATCGACAGGGGGCCGATCACCCCTCCACTTT
CDR3: CASSLSTGGRSPLHF

length: 14
V: TRBV11-2
size: NA
D: NA
J: TRBJ1-5
DNA: TGTGCCAGCAGCTTAGTTGGCGGCAATCAGCCCCAGCATTTT
CDR3: CASSLVGGNQPQHF

length: 13
V: TRBV7-2
size: NA
D: NA
J: TRBJ2-1
DNA: TGTGCCAGCAGCTCGGAGCGGACCAATGAGCAGTTCTTC
CDR3: CASSSERTNEQFF

length: 15
V: TRBV7-6
size: once
D: TRBD1
J: TRBJ2-5
DNA: TGTGCCAGCAGCCCGACCGGGACAGGAGAAGAGACCCAGTACTTC
CDR3: CASSPTGTGEETQYF

length: 18
V: TRBV10-1
size: NA
D: NA
J: TRBJ2-1
DNA: TGCGCCAGCATTCTCAACTCGACCCCTCCCGTTGTTTACAATGAGCAGTTCTTC
CDR3: CASILNSTPPVVYNEQFF

length: 13
V: TRBV6-6
size: NA
D: NA
J: TRBJ2-5
DNA: TGTGCCAGCAGAGAGAGAGACCAAGAGACCCAGTACTTC
CDR3: CASRERDQETQYF

length: 15
V: TRBV29-1
size: NA
D: NA
J: TRBJ1-2
DNA: TGCAGCGTTGAACTCCGAGGGGGGGGGAGGTATGACTACACCTTC
CDR3: CSVELRGGGRYDYTF

length: 14
V: TRBV2
size: few
D: NA
J: TRBJ1-4
DNA: TGTGCCAGCAGTCCTTCTGCCTATCGGGAAAAACTGTTTTTT
CDR3: CASSPSAYREKLFF

length: 14
V: TRBV19
size: many
D: NA
J: TRBJ1-5
DNA: TGTGCCAGTATCGGCGACAGGTTGGATCAGCCCCAGCATTTT
CDR3: CASIGDRLDQPQHF

length: 17
V: TRBV6-1
size: NA
D: TRBD2
J: TRBJ2-3
DNA: TGTGCCAGCAGTCGGACTAGCGGGGGGAGCAGGAGAGGTACGCAGTCTTTT
CDR3: CASSRTSGGSRRGTQSF

length: 14
V: TRBV10-3
size: NA
D: TRBD1
J: TRBJ1-3
DNA: TGTGCCATCATGACGACAGGGGCAGGAAACACCATATATTTT
CDR3: CAIMTTGAGNTIYF

length: 13
V: TRBV19
size: few
D: NA
J: TRBJ2-1
DNA: TGTGCCAGTAGTATGCGGCGGTCCAATGAGCAGTTCTTC
CDR3: CASSMRRSNEQFF

length: 14
V: TRBV25-1
size: NA
D: TRBD1
J: TRBJ1-1
DNA: TGTGCCAGCAGTGGGCAGACAGGGGGCACTGAAGCTTTCTTT
CDR3: CASSGQTGGTEAFF

length: 15
V: TRBV10-2
size: once
D: TRBD1
J: TRBJ1-5
DNA: TGCGCCAGCAGCGACCTCCGGGACAGAAATCAGCCCCAGCATTTT
CDR3: CASSDLRDRNQPQHF

length: 15
V: TRBV5-1
size: many
D: TRBD1
J: TRBJ1-3
DNA: TGCGCCAGCAGCTTAGACAGGGGCTCTGGAAACACCATATATTTT
CDR3: CASSLDRGSGNTIYF

length: 17
V: TRBV2
size: NA
D: TRBD2
J: TRBJ2-5
DNA: TGTGCCAGCAGACGACTAGCGGGGGCTTTTGACCGAGGGGGCCAGTACTTC
CDR3: CASRRLAGAFDRGGQYF

length: 13
V: TRBV7-9
size: NA
D: NA
J: TRBJ1-5
DNA: TGTGCCAGCAGCTTAAGTTATAGGGAGCCCCAGCATTTT
CDR3: CASSLSYREPQHF

length: 14
V: TRBV2
size: NA
D: NA
J: TRBJ1-4
DNA: TGTGCCAGCAGTGCAACAAGGGATGGTGAAAAACTGTTTTTT
CDR3: CASSATRDGEKLFF

length: 13
V: TRBV7-9
size: few
D: NA
J: TRBJ2-7
DNA: TGTGCCAGCAGCTTGGGGGAGAACTACGAGCAGTACTTC
CDR3: CASSLGENYEQYF

length: 14
V: TRBV19
size: NA
D: NA
J: TRBJ1-6
DNA: TGTGCCAGTAAATCTACAGGGTTGATTTCACCCCTCCACTTT
CDR3: CASKSTGLISPLHF